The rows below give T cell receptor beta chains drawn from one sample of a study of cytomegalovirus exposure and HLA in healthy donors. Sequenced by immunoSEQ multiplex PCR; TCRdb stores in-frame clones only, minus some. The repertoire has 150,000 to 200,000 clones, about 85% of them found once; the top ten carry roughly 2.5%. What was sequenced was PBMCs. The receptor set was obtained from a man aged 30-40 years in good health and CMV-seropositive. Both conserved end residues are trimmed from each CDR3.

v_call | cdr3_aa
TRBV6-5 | ASSYSTGETYNEQF
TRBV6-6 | ASSYSEVVDGYT
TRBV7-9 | ASSLDTGKFSGANVLT
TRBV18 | ASSPRPGAGELF
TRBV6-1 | ASRRGGTETQY
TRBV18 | ASSSLPSGTSNTGELF
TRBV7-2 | ASSLTYFEQF
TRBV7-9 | SSSHPDSSGANVLT
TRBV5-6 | ASSETSGRSPTDTQY
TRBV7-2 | ASSSTGVTLTEAF
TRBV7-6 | ASSRIHRSPFREEGTDTQY
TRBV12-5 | ASGLAFKSGRAYNEQF
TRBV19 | ASSAYLATNEKLF
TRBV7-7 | ASSLVGGSDTQY
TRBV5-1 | ASSLNRGPYNEQF
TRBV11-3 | ASSTGLAPGEQY
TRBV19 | ASSIGRGNTEAF
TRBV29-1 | SVIGGEQY
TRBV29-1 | SVGEGVDTEAF
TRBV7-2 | ASSLERGLYGYT
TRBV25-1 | ASSVPGLEAAEQF
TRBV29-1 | SVETDYNEQF
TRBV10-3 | AISGRVVGTSGRLGPNEQF
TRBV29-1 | SVALSNTEAF
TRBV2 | ASSEALQAGGSGAEAF
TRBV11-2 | ASSLEGREASTDTQY
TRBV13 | ASSLRRGRANYGYT
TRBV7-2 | ASSPSSTRFVYEQY